The present entry profiles one T cell receptor beta chain with its context. The target antigen is unknown. CDR3 length: 16 residues. The J segment lost 3 bases and the V segment lost 6 bases, leaving 14 bases of the junction unmatched. CDR1 and CDR2 from the germline V gene are MDHEN and SYDVKM. This sample is part of a study of T cell repertoires in cytomegalovirus infection. Study observations and caveats: People with CMV and the relevant HLA were identified by cumulative public TCR beta family frequency. HLA-C-restricted, CMV-specific TCR beta clonotypes were dominant ex vivo.

TCRdb re-analysed the reads in MiXCR, keeping a single row per CDR3 protein. Of 200,000 to 250,000 distinct CDR3 sequences listed, around two fifths are singletons. The clonotype comes from a human donor in good health (CMV status not recorded). Some clones in this sample may be carry-over from other donors' samples. Specimen: CD8+ T cells from cultured PBMCs, collected from culture after CMV antigen stimulation. This sequence joins TRBV28 and TRBJ2-7; 7 positions agree with TRBD1. The chain's CDR3 is CASSSFPKGQLYEQYF. CDR3 coding DNA: TGTGCCAGCAGCAGTTTCCCGAAGGGACAGCTCTACGAGCAGTACTTC.